This T cell receptor beta chain was observed in a study of CD8 T cells in Susac syndrome. General study findings and limits: The study admitted that it had a relatively small number of individuals in its TCR sequencing and HLA analysis.

The V end lost 0 bases, the J end lost 0 bases, and 5 bases lay between the germline ends. The length of the CDR3 is 14 residues. Germline V gene data show CDR1 as SGHRS and CDR2 as YFSETQ. The authors sequenced TCR beta from blood CD8+ and CD4+ T cells. Treatment-naive patients with stable or active relapsing-remitting disease were the multiple sclerosis controls. Negative isolation was used for CD8+ and CD4+ T cells, and FACS enrichment was applied to TEMRA cells. RNA totalling about 0.45 to 1 ug underwent reverse transcription with random hexamers. Each CDR3 protein is one row after TCRdb ran MiXCR on the immunoSEQ multiplex PCR reads. This repertoire shows around 280,000 distinct CDR3 sequences, 90% to 95% found once; its top ten account for 0.065%. Turning to this clonotype: Its antigen is not identified.

This sequence was found in a human donor with multiple sclerosis. The rearrangement uses TRBV5-1 and TRBJ2-3; a weak D match, TRBD2 (5 bases). Sequencing was done on a sample of CD4+ T cells from PBMCs. The CDR3 DNA sequence: TGCGCCAGCAGCTTGGAGCGGAGCACAGATACGCAGTATTTT. Translated: CASSLERSTDTQYF.